This T cell receptor (beta chain) was profiled in a study of blood T cell repertoires in COVID-19. Study at large: Specimens from acute and convalescent COVID-19 originated in the United States, Italy and Spain. From T cells, B-cell-depleted T cells, or PBMCs came the material, which was cDNA or gDNA.

This CDR3 comprises 16 residues. CDR1 is SGHDT and CDR2 is YYEEEE in the germline V gene. The V gene end was trimmed by 3 bases and the J gene end by 3 bases; junction bases not matched to a gene: 8. The authors' processing: Amplification with reference gene primers provided the estimates of nucleated cell counts. Only in-frame clones appear in the TCRdb table, and some are missing; sequencing was by immunoSEQ multiplex PCR. V and J calls plus clone size are reproduced from that table; the DNA served to infer D and trimming. The sample records 130,000 to 150,000 clones, approximately 88% being singletons.

The TCR comes from a woman aged 50 to 65 with acute or convalescent COVID-19. J is TRBJ2-1 and V is TRBV5-6; TRBD1 agrees at 8 bases. Sequenced: peripheral blood. CDR3 sequence (DNA): TGTGCCAGCAGCTCCCCGGACAGGGAAGTCTACAATGAGCAGTTCTTC. It is translated as CASSSPDREVYNEQFF.